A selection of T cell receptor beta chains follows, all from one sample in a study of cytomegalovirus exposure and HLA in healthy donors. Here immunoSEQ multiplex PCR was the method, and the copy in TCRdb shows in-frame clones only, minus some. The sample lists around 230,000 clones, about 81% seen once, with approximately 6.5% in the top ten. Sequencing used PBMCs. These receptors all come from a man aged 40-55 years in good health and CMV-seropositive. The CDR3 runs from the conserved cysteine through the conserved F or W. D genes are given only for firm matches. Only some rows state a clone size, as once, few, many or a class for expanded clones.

CDR3 protein: CASSHSGRFGNEQFF
CDR3 DNA: TGTGCCAGCAGCCATAGCGGGAGGTTCGGAAATGAGCAGTTCTTC
V gene: TRBV25-1
clone size: .
J gene: TRBJ2-1
CDR3 length: 15
D gene: TRBD2

CDR3 protein: CASNSLGDRGQPQHF
CDR3 DNA: TGTGCCAGTAATTCCCTCGGAGATAGAGGTCAGCCCCAGCATTTT
V gene: TRBV19
clone size: once
J gene: TRBJ1-5
CDR3 length: 15
D gene: .

CDR3 protein: CASSARERETQYF
CDR3 DNA: TGTGCCAGCAGTGCTCGGGAGAGGGAGACCCAGTACTTC
V gene: TRBV2
clone size: .
J gene: TRBJ2-5
CDR3 length: 13
D gene: .

CDR3 protein: CASSQDLWPRSSMSYGYTF
CDR3 DNA: TGCGCCAGCAGCCAAGATTTGTGGCCGAGGAGTAGTATGTCCTATGGCTACACCTTC
V gene: TRBV4-1
clone size: few
J gene: TRBJ1-2
CDR3 length: 19
D gene: .

CDR3 protein: CASSPPTGLADLTDTQYF
CDR3 DNA: TGTGCCAGCAGCCCCCCAACCGGACTAGCGGACCTCACAGATACGCAGTATTTT
V gene: TRBV9
clone size: .
J gene: TRBJ2-3
CDR3 length: 18
D gene: TRBD2

CDR3 protein: CASSLKASGSYEQYF
CDR3 DNA: TGTGCCAGCAGTTTAAAGGCTAGCGGGAGCTACGAGCAGTACTTC
V gene: TRBV27
clone size: .
J gene: TRBJ2-7
CDR3 length: 15
D gene: TRBD2

CDR3 protein: CASSLGQGSYGYTF
CDR3 DNA: TGTGCCAGCAGCTTAGGTCAGGGGTCCTATGGCTACACCTTC
V gene: TRBV11-2
clone size: .
J gene: TRBJ1-2
CDR3 length: 14
D gene: .

CDR3 protein: CASSEEDRGYGYTF
CDR3 DNA: TGTGCCAGCAGTGAAGAGGACAGGGGCTATGGCTACACCTTC
V gene: TRBV6-1
clone size: .
J gene: TRBJ1-2
CDR3 length: 14
D gene: TRBD1

CDR3 protein: CASSLWTGSSYEQYF
CDR3 DNA: TGCGCCAGCAGCTTGTGGACTGGGAGCTCCTACGAGCAGTACTTC
V gene: TRBV5-1
clone size: once
J gene: TRBJ2-7
CDR3 length: 15
D gene: .

CDR3 protein: CASSFTPGDEAFF
CDR3 DNA: TGTGCCAGCAGCTTTACACCGGGTGACGAAGCTTTCTTT
V gene: TRBV5-4
clone size: once
J gene: TRBJ1-1
CDR3 length: 13
D gene: .

CDR3 protein: CASSLVRGRNTGELFF
CDR3 DNA: TGTGCCAGCAGCTTGGTCCGGGGTAGGAACACCGGGGAGCTGTTTTTT
V gene: TRBV5-6
clone size: once
J gene: TRBJ2-2
CDR3 length: 16
D gene: .

CDR3 protein: CASSLGTAYSPLHF
CDR3 DNA: TGTGCCAGCAGCTTGGGCACAGCTTATTCACCCCTCCACTTT
V gene: TRBV5-6
clone size: .
J gene: TRBJ1-6
CDR3 length: 14
D gene: .

CDR3 protein: CAWMGGDGGQYF
CDR3 DNA: TGTGCCTGGATGGGGGGTGATGGGGGCCAGTACTTC
V gene: TRBV30
clone size: .
J gene: TRBJ2-5
CDR3 length: 12
D gene: .

CDR3 protein: CASIFGTGAFNQPQHF
CDR3 DNA: TGTGCCAGCATCTTCGGGACAGGGGCTTTCAATCAGCCCCAGCATTTT
V gene: TRBV5-8
clone size: .
J gene: TRBJ1-5
CDR3 length: 16
D gene: TRBD1

CDR3 protein: CASSVKPGTGGTGELFF
CDR3 DNA: TGTGCCAGCAGCGTTAAACCGGGGACAGGGGGCACCGGGGAGCTGTTTTTT
V gene: TRBV9
clone size: once
J gene: TRBJ2-2
CDR3 length: 17
D gene: TRBD1

CDR3 protein: CASSVDRGTGDGYTF
CDR3 DNA: TGTGCCAGCAGCGTAGATAGGGGGACAGGGGATGGCTACACCTTC
V gene: TRBV9
clone size: .
J gene: TRBJ1-2
CDR3 length: 15
D gene: TRBD1

CDR3 protein: CASSDNTYNEQFF
CDR3 DNA: TGTGCCAGTAGTGACAACACCTACAATGAGCAGTTCTTC
V gene: TRBV19
clone size: .
J gene: TRBJ2-1
CDR3 length: 13
D gene: .

CDR3 protein: CASGHRGIRTNEKLFF
CDR3 DNA: TGTGCCAGCGGGCACAGGGGGATTAGAACTAATGAAAAACTGTTTTTT
V gene: TRBV27
clone size: once
J gene: TRBJ1-4
CDR3 length: 16
D gene: TRBD1

CDR3 protein: CASSGLLTGELFF
CDR3 DNA: TGTGCCAGTTCGGGACTGCTTACCGGGGAGCTGTTTTTT
V gene: TRBV19
clone size: .
J gene: TRBJ2-2
CDR3 length: 13
D gene: .

CDR3 protein: CASRGTASYEQYF
CDR3 DNA: TGTGCCAGCAGGGGGACAGCCTCCTACGAGCAGTACTTC
V gene: TRBV6-1
clone size: .
J gene: TRBJ2-7
CDR3 length: 13
D gene: TRBD1

CDR3 protein: CSVGADYQETQYF
CDR3 DNA: TGCAGCGTTGGAGCGGACTACCAAGAGACCCAGTACTTC
V gene: TRBV29-1
clone size: .
J gene: TRBJ2-5
CDR3 length: 13
D gene: .

CDR3 protein: CASSGWTEGNEQFF
CDR3 DNA: TGTGCCAGCAGTGGATGGACGGAGGGTAATGAGCAGTTCTTC
V gene: TRBV27
clone size: .
J gene: TRBJ2-1
CDR3 length: 14
D gene: .

CDR3 protein: CSVDVGLNSYEQYF
CDR3 DNA: TGCAGCGTTGACGTGGGACTGAACTCCTACGAGCAGTACTTC
V gene: TRBV29-1
clone size: .
J gene: TRBJ2-7
CDR3 length: 14
D gene: .